The rows below give T cell receptor beta chains drawn from one sample of a study of blood T cell repertoires in COVID-19. The repertoire was sequenced with immunoSEQ multiplex PCR; TCRdb's copy has only in-frame clones and lacks some. This table holds some 120,000 clones, approximately 89% found once. The sequenced material came from peripheral blood. The source is a human donor in a cohort sampled during active COVID-19. The CDR3 runs from the conserved cysteine through the conserved F or W. A D gene is named only where the DNA matches it firmly. Only some rows state a clone size, as once, few, many or a class for expanded clones.

DNA	CDR3	V	J	D	size
TGTGCCAGTAGCCCCTTTAGCGGGGGGGCCTCGTACAATGAGCAGTTCTTC	CASSPFSGGASYNEQFF	TRBV19	TRBJ2-1	TRBD2	NA
TGTGCCAGCAGTTACTCGAGTGAAGCGGGCCTTGAGCAGTTCTTC	CASSYSSEAGLEQFF	TRBV6-5	TRBJ2-1	NA	NA
TGTGCCAGCAGCTTTCTACTAGCGGGTGTGGGTGAGCAGTTCTTC	CASSFLLAGVGEQFF	TRBV7-2	TRBJ2-1	TRBD2	NA
TGTGCCAGTATGCCCCATGAGGGGGCACTCCACACTGAAGCTTTCTTT	CASMPHEGALHTEAFF	TRBV19	TRBJ1-1	TRBD1	NA
TGCGCCAGCAGCCGTATGACTAGCGGGTCCTACAATGAGCAGTTCTTC	CASSRMTSGSYNEQFF	TRBV5-1	TRBJ2-1	TRBD2	NA
TGTGCCACCAGGGGACAGGGGGTTGGGAACACTGAAGCTTTCTTT	CATRGQGVGNTEAFF	TRBV24-1	TRBJ1-1	TRBD1	NA
TGTGCCAGCAGTAGAGAGACAGGGACCGATACGCAGTATTTT	CASSRETGTDTQYF	TRBV6-6	TRBJ2-3	TRBD1	NA
TGTGCCAGCAGCTTAAGGAGGGAGCGGGCAGATACGCAGTATTTT	CASSLRRERADTQYF	TRBV3-1/TRBV3-2	TRBJ2-3	NA	few
TGCAGTGCTAGTGGCAGGCGACAAGAGACCCAGTACTTC	CSASGRRQETQYF	TRBV20-1	TRBJ2-5	NA	once
TGTGCCAGCAGTGAAGTCCCCCACGCGGACACTGAAGCTTTCTTT	CASSEVPHADTEAFF	TRBV2	TRBJ1-1	NA	NA
TGCGCCAGCAGCTTGGGTCGGCAGGGGAACACTGAAGCTTTCTTT	CASSLGRQGNTEAFF	TRBV5-1	TRBJ1-1	NA	NA
TGTGCCAGTAGTATATTTCCCGATAATTCACCCCTCCACTTT	CASSIFPDNSPLHF	TRBV19	TRBJ1-6	NA	NA
TGTGCCAGCTCACCAGGGCCGGGGAGCTCCTACGAGCAGTACTTC	CASSPGPGSSYEQYF	TRBV18	TRBJ2-7	NA	NA
TGTGCCAGCAGCTTAGGACAGGGGTGGAATCAGCCCCAGCATTTT	CASSLGQGWNQPQHF	TRBV7-8	TRBJ1-5	TRBD1	NA
TGTGCCAGCAGGGCAGGGGGATACAGCTACACCTTC	CASRAGGYSYTF	TRBV2	TRBJ1-2	TRBD1	NA
TGCGCCAGCAGCCAAGAGTACAGAAATCAGCCCCAGCATTTT	CASSQEYRNQPQHF	TRBV4-3	TRBJ1-5	NA	NA
TGTGCCAGCATGCGAAGCGACGGGACCGGGGAGCTGTTTTTT	CASMRSDGTGELFF	TRBV5-4	TRBJ2-2	NA	NA
TGTGCCAGCAGTTTATGGCAGGATGAAAAACTGTTTTTT	CASSLWQDEKLFF	TRBV12-3/TRBV12-4	TRBJ1-4	NA	NA
TGTGCCAGCAGCCTTGGACAGGGGCTCAATCAGCCCCAGCATTTT	CASSLGQGLNQPQHF	TRBV5-8	TRBJ1-5	TRBD1	NA
TGTGCCAGCAGCTTGGGGGGGCGGGTGAACACTGAAGCTTTCTTT	CASSLGGRVNTEAFF	TRBV5-4	TRBJ1-1	NA	once
TGTGCCATCAGTTACAGGGTAGTTGATGGCTACACCTTC	CAISYRVVDGYTF	TRBV10-3	TRBJ1-2	NA	NA
TGTGCCAGCAGTTCCCAGGGGGGTCGCTCCTACGAGCAGTACTTC	CASSSQGGRSYEQYF	TRBV27	TRBJ2-7	NA	NA
TGTGCCAGCAGTCCAACAGGGTCTGGCTACACCTTC	CASSPTGSGYTF	TRBV6-5	TRBJ1-2	NA	NA
TGCAGTGTTCCCAGGGCCACTGAAGCTTTCTTT	CSVPRATEAFF	TRBV20-1	TRBJ1-1	NA	NA
TGTGCCAGCAGCTTAGATTCCGGGAGCAAGCAGTACTTC	CASSLDSGSKQYF	TRBV11-2	TRBJ2-7	NA	NA
TGTGCCAGCAGTGTGGACAGGGGGTACAATGAGCAGTTCTTC	CASSVDRGYNEQFF	TRBV6-4	TRBJ2-1	TRBD1	NA
TGTGCCAGCAGCCAAGGGACTAGCGGTCTTTTAGCCAAAAACATTCAGTACTTC	CASSQGTSGLLAKNIQYF	TRBV3-1/TRBV3-2	TRBJ2-4	TRBD2	once
TGTGCCAGCAGGGGGGACAGGGTTGGGACCGGGGAGCTGTTTTTT	CASRGDRVGTGELFF	TRBV2	TRBJ2-2	TRBD1	NA
TGTGCCAGCAGTTCTGGTACAGGGGTCGGGACTGAAGCTTTCTTT	CASSSGTGVGTEAFF	TRBV27	TRBJ1-1	TRBD1	NA
TGTGCCAGCAGCTCACTAGCCAGTAGCTCCTACAATGAGCAGTTCTTC	CASSSLASSSYNEQFF	TRBV5-4	TRBJ2-1	NA	NA
TGTGCCTGGAGTTCCCCCGCCCCGGGACAGTGCACAGATACGCAGTATTTT	CAWSSPAPGQCTDTQYF	TRBV30	TRBJ2-3	TRBD1	NA
TGCGCCAGCAGCCTGGGGGCCAACACCGGGGAGCTGTTTTTT	CASSLGANTGELFF	TRBV4-3	TRBJ2-2	NA	NA
TGTGCCAGCAGCCAAGTACAGGGGGGTACAGATACGCAGTATTTT	CASSQVQGGTDTQYF	TRBV4-2	TRBJ2-3	TRBD1	NA
TGTGCCAGCAGCACCCAACCCTCCGGGACAGTGGATTCACCCCTCCACTTT	CASSTQPSGTVDSPLHF	TRBV7-2	TRBJ1-6	TRBD1	NA
TGTGCCAGCAGCCCACAGGGTATATCTAGCTATGGCTACACCTTC	CASSPQGISSYGYTF	TRBV7-2	TRBJ1-2	NA	NA
TGTGCCAGCAGCGCCACAGGGTTATCCTCTGGAAACACCATATATTTT	CASSATGLSSGNTIYF	TRBV9	TRBJ1-3	NA	once
TGCGCCAGCAGCCAGCGGACAGGGAACCCCGAGCAGTACTTC	CASSQRTGNPEQYF	TRBV4-3	TRBJ2-7	TRBD1	NA
TGTGCCAGTAGTCGACGGACAGGAAACACCATATATTTT	CASSRRTGNTIYF	TRBV19	TRBJ1-3	NA	NA
TGTGCCGATTTCAGTACCCGAGGGGACAGGGAGAATGGCTACACCTTC	CADFSTRGDRENGYTF	TRBV21-1	TRBJ1-2	NA	once
TGTGCCAGCAGCTTAGATCAGGGTATGAATGGCTACACCTTC	CASSLDQGMNGYTF	TRBV11-2	TRBJ1-2	NA	once
TGCAGCGTTGGGCGGGGGAGGGATACGCAGTATTTT	CSVGRGRDTQYF	TRBV29-1	TRBJ2-3	TRBD2	NA
TGTGCCAGCAGCGAGACAGGAAGCACAGATACGCAGTATTTT	CASSETGSTDTQYF	TRBV7-8	TRBJ2-3	NA	NA
TGTGCCAGCAGTTACCAGGGGGCTGGCTACACCTTC	CASSYQGAGYTF	TRBV11-2	TRBJ1-2	TRBD1	once
TGTGCCAGCAGCTTAGCACGGACAGGGGGCGCGCCAGTCCCCGGGGAGCTGTTTTTT	CASSLARTGGAPVPGELFF	TRBV7-2	TRBJ2-2	TRBD1	NA
TGTGCCAGCAGCCTCCCTAGAGGGAGCGGTGAAAAACTGTTTTTT	CASSLPRGSGEKLFF	TRBV7-9	TRBJ1-4	NA	NA
TGTGCCAGCAGTGAATCTCGAGCGGGCGAATACAATGAGCAGTTCTTC	CASSESRAGEYNEQFF	TRBV2	TRBJ2-1	NA	NA
TGTGCCAGCAGTTACGGGGCCCGGAACACCGGGGAGCTGTTTTTT	CASSYGARNTGELFF	TRBV6-2/TRBV6-3	TRBJ2-2	NA	NA
TGTGCCAGCAGCGAGAACAGTGGTCCTCAGCCCCAGCATTTT	CASSENSGPQPQHF	TRBV7-2	TRBJ1-5	NA	NA
TGTGCCAGCAGCTCCGGGACTAGGGCCAATGAGCAGTTCTTC	CASSSGTRANEQFF	TRBV7-2	TRBJ2-1	TRBD2	NA
TGCGCCAGCAGCCAAGATAGATATGGCTACACCTTC	CASSQDRYGYTF	TRBV4-3	TRBJ1-2	NA	NA
TGTGCCAGCACGGCAGGTTGGAACATTCAGTACTTC	CASTAGWNIQYF	TRBV6-5	TRBJ2-4	NA	NA
TGTGCCAGCAGCCCCCAAGGACAGGTACCCGGCGGGCAGTACTTC	CASSPQGQVPGGQYF	TRBV5-5	TRBJ2-7	TRBD1	few
TGTGCCAGCAGCGCGAGGGGGAGGGGAAGGGACAATGAGCAGTTCTTC	CASSARGRGRDNEQFF	TRBV11-3	TRBJ2-1	NA	NA